This TCR beta chain was sequenced during a study of monozygotic twins with inflammatory bowel disease. Following a re-call of the 5' RACE reads, TCRdb has one entry per CDR3 protein and lacks DNA. The record lists 150,000 or so distinct CDR3 sequences, of which the ten most abundant hold more than 1%. This CDR3 spans 14 amino acids. CDR1 is MDHEN and CDR2 is SYDVKM in the germline V gene. This rearrangement joins TRBV28 to TRBJ2-3; the TCRdb D gene call, TRBD2, has no DNA to confirm it. This clonotype was obtained from a human donor with ulcerative colitis or Crohn's disease, or a healthy co-twin of an affected twin (not recorded which). Sample: blood. The CDR3: CASSTGANTDTQYF.